What follows are 25 T cell receptor beta chains derived from one specimen sequenced in a study of CD8 T cells in ankylosing spondylitis (TCRdb year 2017). The library was built by means of 5' RACE. Sequenced on an Illumina HiSeq 2500. The raw public data were reprocessed by TCRdb itself: fastp quality trimming at Q25, MiXCR clonotype calling, in-frame beta chains only. A single entry per CDR3 protein holds the most common genes and DNA from its merged rows. The sample profile shows about 140,000 distinct CDR3 sequences; 5.5% to 7.5% of them were found once. The biggest ten clones account for around 12% of the sample. What was sequenced was blood, either unsorted or a sorted T cell fraction (not recorded which). These receptors originate from a female donor with ankylosing spondylitis or in good health (not recorded which).

This clonotype was seen at least ten times. CDR3 DNA sequence: TGTGCCAGCAGTTTAGGGGTAGATACGCAGTATTTT. It specifies CASSLGVDTQYF. J is TRBJ2-3 and V is TRBV28; D unresolved. V dropped 2 bases and J dropped 5 bases, with 5 bases sitting between them. The CDR3 totals 12 residues. Per germline, CDR1 MDHEN and CDR2 SYDVKM. Drawing the rest from reference TRBV28 and TRBJ2-3, the complete variable domain is DVKVTQSSRYLVKRTGEKVFLECVQDMDHENMFWYRQDPGLGLRLIYFSYDVKMKEKGDIPEGYSVSREKKERFSLILESASTNQTSMYLCASSLGVDTQYFGPGTRLTVL.

This clonotype came up a few times. The chain joins TRBV11-2 to TRBJ1-1; no clear D. This CDR3 region has 11 residues. Trimming removed 3 bases at V and 8 bases at J, with 7 bases between. Germline V lookup: CDR1 SGHAT, CDR2 FQNNGV. The CDR3 here is CASSLGIEAFF. CDR3 coding DNA: TGTGCCAGCAGCTTGGGGATAGAAGCTTTCTTT.

This clonotype showed up many times. V and J are TRBV20-1 and TRBJ2-1, with D tentatively TRBD1 or TRBD2 (5 bases each). The CDR3 runs 13 residues. The germline CDR1 and CDR2 sequences are DFQATT and SNEGSKA (reference sequence). The V end lost 4 bases, the J end lost 7 bases, and 14 bases lay between the germline ends. For the CDR3, the DNA is TGCAGTGCTATGCAGGGTCGGAGGAATGAGCAGTTCTTC. It is translated as CSAMQGRRNEQFF.

V gene TRBV5-1 combines with J gene TRBJ1-3; D gene uncertain. CDR3 length: 16 residues. V shed 4 bases and J shed 4 bases, with 18 bases lying between them. Germline V gene sequence: CDR1 SGHRS, CDR2 YFSETQ. The CDR3 protein is CASSVGLSSSGNTIYF. Written as DNA, the CDR3 is TGCGCCAGCAGCGTCGGCTTGAGCTCCTCGGGAAACACCATATATTTT.

This clonotype was seen ten or more times. The gene calls are TRBV20-1 and TRBJ2-7; TRBD1 agrees at 7 bases. Germline V gene data show CDR1 as DFQATT and CDR2 as SNEGSKA (reference sequence). The CDR3 is 15 residues long. V lost 6 bases, J lost 1 base, and 12 bases stayed unmatched. In DNA, the CDR3 is TGCAGTGCCCTTACTAGACAGGGTATATCCTACGAGCAGTACTTC. It specifies CSALTRQGISYEQYF.

The rearrangement links TRBV18 to TRBJ1-2, with TRBD1 matching 7 bases. V lost 4 bases and J lost 3; bases outside the gene matches: 5. Looked up from germline, CDR1 is KGHSH and CDR2 is LQKENI. CDR3 size: 14 residues. CDR3 loop: CASSLIQGDYGYTF. The CDR3 region has the DNA TGTGCCAGCTCACTGATTCAGGGGGACTATGGCTACACCTTC.

This clonotype was seen a handful of times. The genes are TRBV14 and TRBJ1-1; D remains unclear. The CDR3 has 12 residues. The V gene's germline CDR1 is SGHDN and CDR2 FVKESK. Trimming shortened V by 4 bases and J by 4 bases, and 7 bases separated the two germline ends. CDR3 DNA sequence: TGTGCCAGCAGCCGGGTGGCCACTGAAGCTTTCTTT. The encoded protein is CASSRVATEAFF. Complete variable domain (other parts from reference TRBV14 and TRBJ1-1): EAGVTQFPSHSVIEKGQTVTLRCDPISGHDNLYWYRRVMGKEIKFLLHFVKESKQDESGMPNNRFLAERTGGTYSTLKVQPAELEDSGVYFCASSRVATEAFFGQGTRLTVV.

There are many counts of this clonotype. J is TRBJ1-5 and V is TRBV7-8, with D hard to call. The germline V and J ends were trimmed by 2 bases and 7 bases, with 18 bases remaining between them. CDR1 is SGHVS and CDR2 is FQNEAQ in the germline V gene. The CDR3 is made up of 16 amino acids. CDR3 sequence (DNA): TGTGCCAGCAGCTTAAAGCCAGTTGTTTTGCTACAGCCCCAGCATTTT. Protein: CASSLKPVVLLQPQHF.

On this clonotype itself: Compared with germline, one end of the junction differs, possibly owing to a read error. The chain couples TRBV30 to TRBJ2-7, with unresolved D. Germline CDR1 GTSNPN, CDR2 SVGIG (reference sequence). The CDR3 has 12 amino acids. The CDR3: CASSVKGYEQYF. The DNA for the CDR3 is TGTGCCTCGAGTGTCAAGGGATACGAGCAGTACTTC.

This clonotype was detected many times. This rearrangement joins TRBV29-1 to TRBJ2-6, with 10 positions matching TRBD1. The V segment lost 3 bases and the J segment 4 bases; nucleotides outside the gene matches: 9. The CDR3 has 17 residues. Germline assignment: CDR1 SQVTM and CDR2 ANQGSEA. CDR3 nucleotide sequence: TGCAGCGTTGATGCACCGGGACAGGGGACCGGGGCCAACGTCCTGACTTTC. As protein: CSVDAPGQGTGANVLTF.

The chain uses TRBV19 and TRBJ1-5; D gene unclear. Germline CDR1 reads LNHDA; CDR2 reads SQIVND (reference sequence). The V gene lost 4 bases and the J gene lost 2 bases, with 9 bases spanning the gap. CDR3 length equals 14 residues. The CDR3: CASSTTGGNQPQHF. The CDR3 nucleotides are TGTGCCAGTAGTACCACTGGGGGCAATCAGCCCCAGCATTTT.

This chain connects TRBV18 to TRBJ1-5; maybe TRBD1 (5 bases). In germline, CDR1 is KGHSH, CDR2 LQKENI. Trimming took off 4 bases at V and 6 bases at J, with 16 bases between the two ends. The CDR3 has 15 residues. CDR3 sequence reads: CASSRARESAQPQHF. The CDR3 DNA reads as TGTGCCAGCTCACGTGCCAGGGAATCGGCTCAGCCCCAGCATTTT. The full variable domain, rest sourced from reference TRBV18 and TRBJ1-5, is NAGVMQNPRHLVRRRGQEARLRCSPMKGHSHVYWYRQLPEEGLKFMVYLQKENIIDESGMPKERFSAEFPKEGPSILRIQQVVRGDSAAYFCASSRARESAQPQHFGDGTRLSIL.

This clonotype was detected a few times. This chain uses TRBV29-1 with TRBJ1-2; possible D gene TRBD1, 5 bases. Germline CDR1 is SQVTM and CDR2 is ANQGSEA. CDR3 size: 11 residues. The V gene lost 7 bases and the J gene lost 5 bases, with 11 bases spanning the gap. CDR3 in amino acids: CSGRTGYGYTF. CDR3 sequence (DNA): TGCAGCGGCCGAACAGGTTATGGCTACACCTTC.

The sample holds many counts of this clonotype. CDR3 in DNA: TGTGCCAGCAGCCAAGATCCTTTAGGGAGAGCCAAAAACATTCAGTACTTC. Amino acids: CASSQDPLGRAKNIQYF. This chain uses TRBV3-1 with TRBJ2-4, with D perhaps matching TRBD2 (5 bases). Trimming left V 0 bases short and J 0 bases short, with 12 bases between. This CDR3 is 17 amino acids long. Germline V gives CDR1 LGHDT, CDR2 YNNKEL (reference sequence).

This clonotype occurred many times. This sequence joins TRBV29-1 and TRBJ1-2, with D perhaps matching TRBD1 (5 bases). The CDR3 is 14 residues long. Trimming removed 2 bases from V and 4 bases from J, with 14 bases in between. Germline CDR1 and CDR2: SQVTM and ANQGSEA. DNA of the CDR3: TGCAGCGTTGAATTGGCGGGGCATCGCTATGGCTACACCTTC. Its protein is CSVELAGHRYGYTF.

This clonotype was recorded at least ten times. The J gene is TRBJ1-4, the V gene TRBV6-1; D call uncertain. V was clipped by 6 bases and J by 0 bases, with 8 bases between them. The germline V gene has CDR1 MNHNS and CDR2 SASEGT. This CDR3 has 14 amino acids. The CDR3 is CASSLTPTNEKLFF. DNA for the CDR3: TGTGCCAGCAGCCTGACACCAACTAATGAAAAACTGTTTTTT.

This chain connects TRBV11-2 to TRBJ1-2, with a possible D match to TRBD1 (5 bases). Trimming removed 5 bases at V and 8 bases at J, with 15 bases between. The germline V gene encodes CDR1 SGHAT and CDR2 FQNNGV. The CDR3 is made up of 13 amino acids. This CDR3 reads CASSDWDPVGYTF. CDR3 DNA: TGTGCCAGCAGCGATTGGGACCCTGTCGGCTACACCTTC.

This clonotype has ten or more counts. At one end, the junction sequence differs from germline, possibly due to a read error. The chain has TRBV27 and TRBJ1-2, with D perhaps TRBD1 (6 bases). The CDR3 consists of 17 residues. Germline V gene lookup returns CDR1 MNHEY and CDR2 SMNVEV (reference sequence). This CDR3 reads CASSLGAQGATNYGYTF. The CDR3 DNA reads as TGTGCCAGCAGTTTGGGGGCGCAAGGGGCGACTAATTATGGCTACACCTTC.

This clonotype was detected many times. The chain couples TRBV19 to TRBJ1-5, with unresolved D. Germline lookup yields CDR1 LNHDA and CDR2 SQIVND (reference sequence). With 6 bases removed from V and 5 bases from J, the gap between germline ends came to 11 bases. The CDR3 contains 13 residues. CDR3 sequence (DNA): TGTGCCAGTAGGTGGATTGGAGATCAGCCCCAGCATTTT. This encodes CASRWIGDQPQHF. The whole variable domain, filled in from reference TRBV19 and TRBJ1-5, reads DGGITQSPKYLFRKEGQNVTLSCEQNLNHDAMYWYRQDPGQGLRLIYYSQIVNDFQKGDIAEGYSVSREKKESFPLTVTSAQKNPTAFYLCASRWIGDQPQHFGDGTRLSIL.

The J gene is TRBJ2-7, the V gene TRBV20-1; no clear D. Germline CDR1 is DFQATT and CDR2 is SNEGSKA (reference sequence). Trimming removed 4 bases from V and 2 bases from J, with 12 bases in between. The CDR3 totals 13 residues. The CDR3 DNA is TGCAGTGCTACTGAGCAGGAGCCCTACGAGCAGTACTTC. It is translated as CSATEQEPYEQYF.

This clonotype was counted at least ten times. The V call is TRBV6-5, the J call TRBJ1-5; D may be TRBD1 (6 bases). CDR3 length: 16 residues. The V and J ends lost 0 bases and 2 bases respectively, with 11 bases between them. Per the germline V gene, CDR1 is MNHEY and CDR2 is SVGAGI. The CDR3 DNA sequence: TGTGCCAGCAGTTACTCAGGCAGGGGAGGCAATCAGCCCCAGCATTTT. This gives the protein CASSYSGRGGNQPQHF.

This clonotype was found many times. The chain has TRBV5-1 and TRBJ1-2; weak D call: TRBD1 (6 bases). Deletions cut 3 bases from V and 2 bases from J, with 17 bases between. Germline V CDR1 and CDR2: SGHRS, YFSETQ. This CDR3 is 16 amino acids long. Written as DNA, the CDR3 is TGCGCCAGCAGCTCCGGAGAGATGACAGGAAACTATGGCTACACCTTC. It codes for CASSSGEMTGNYGYTF. Full variable domain (outside the CDR3, taken from reference TRBV5-1 and TRBJ1-2): KAGVTQTPRYLIKTRGQQVTLSCSPISGHRSVSWYQQTPGQGLQFLFEYFSETQRNKGNFPGRFSGRQFSNSRSEMNVSTLELGDSALYLCASSSGEMTGNYGYTFGSGTRLTVV.

In its sample, this clonotype was seen many times. The chain has TRBV12-3 or TRBV12-4 and TRBJ1-4, with D tentatively TRBD1 (6 bases). Trimming took off 4 bases at V and 4 bases at J, with 13 bases between the two ends. CDR3 size: 15 residues. CDR3 region: CASSYDRPHNEKLFF. Here the CDR3 DNA reads TGTGCCAGCAGTTATGACAGGCCCCATAATGAAAAACTGTTTTTT.

The chain uses TRBV6-2 or TRBV6-3 and TRBJ2-5, with 9 bases fitting TRBD1. From germline, CDR1 is MNHEY and CDR2 SVGEGT. The CDR3 contains 16 residues. The trim removed 0 bases at V and 4 bases at J, leaving 6 bases unmatched. This chain's CDR3 is CASSYSDRGRGETQYF. As DNA, the CDR3 is TGTGCCAGCAGTTACTCGGACAGGGGAAGAGGAGAGACCCAGTACTTC.

The sample holds many counts of this clonotype. The gene calls are TRBV20-1 and TRBJ1-4; TRBD1 agrees at 9 bases. The J segment lost 5 bases and the V segment lost 3 bases, leaving 7 bases of the junction unmatched. Germline lookup yields CDR1 DFQATT and CDR2 SNEGSKA (reference sequence). There are 15 residues in the CDR3. CDR3 DNA: TGCAGTGCTAGTTTTATCGGGACAGGGAATGAAAAACTGTTTTTT. Its translation is CSASFIGTGNEKLFF.